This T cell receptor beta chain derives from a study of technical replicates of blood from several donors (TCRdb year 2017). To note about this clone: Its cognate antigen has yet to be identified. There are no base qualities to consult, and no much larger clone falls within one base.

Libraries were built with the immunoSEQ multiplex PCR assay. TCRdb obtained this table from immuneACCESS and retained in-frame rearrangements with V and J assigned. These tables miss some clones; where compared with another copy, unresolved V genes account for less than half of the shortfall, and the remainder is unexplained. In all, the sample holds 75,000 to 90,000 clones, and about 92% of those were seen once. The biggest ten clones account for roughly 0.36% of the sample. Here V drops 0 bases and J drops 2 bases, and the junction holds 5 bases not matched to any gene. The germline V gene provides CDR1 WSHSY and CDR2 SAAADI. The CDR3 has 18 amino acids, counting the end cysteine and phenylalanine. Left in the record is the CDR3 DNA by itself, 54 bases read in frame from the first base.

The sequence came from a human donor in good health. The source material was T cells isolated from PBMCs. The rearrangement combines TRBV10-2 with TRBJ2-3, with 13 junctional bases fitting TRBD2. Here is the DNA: TGCGCCAGCAGTGAGTCAAGACTAGCGGGAGGTTACACAGATACGCAGTATTTT. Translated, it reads CASSESRLAGGYTDTQYF.